This is a list of T cell receptor beta chains from one sample in a study of blood T cells in healthy people across ages. TCRdb re-analysed the 5' RACE reads in MiXCR, keeping a single row per CDR3 protein. This sample yields about 630,000 distinct CDR3 sequences, of which roughly 21% are seen a single time; roughly 3.6% belongs to the top ten. The specimen sequenced was blood. These receptors all stem from a man aged 65-85 years in good health. The CDR3 runs from the conserved cysteine through the conserved F or W. The order of the fields is J gene, D gene, clone size, V gene, CDR3 DNA, CDR3 protein. A D gene is named only where the DNA matches it firmly. Size tells how often a clone was seen (once, few, many) or the class of an expanded clone, and some rows leave it out.

>TRBJ2-4|NA|once|TRBV7-2
TGTGCCAGCAGCGCCCAGGGCCCGGGGGCCAAAAACATTCAGTACTTC
CASSAQGPGAKNIQYF
>TRBJ2-7|NA|NA|TRBV9
TGTGCCAGCAGCCCCCGTCCTCTTGACGAGCAGTACTTC
CASSPRPLDEQYF
>TRBJ2-2|TRBD1|NA|TRBV3-1
TGTGCCAGCAGCCAAGGCACAGGGGGTCGTGTCACCGGGGAGCTGTTTTTT
CASSQGTGGRVTGELFF
>TRBJ1-4|NA|NA|TRBV7-2
TGTGCCAGCAGCTTACGCGGGGGATCTAATGAAAAACTGTTTTTT
CASSLRGGSNEKLFF
>TRBJ1-2|NA|NA|TRBV20-1
TGCAGTGCTAACACTAACTATGGCTACACCTTC
CSANTNYGYTF
>TRBJ2-1|TRBD1|NA|TRBV6-5
TGTGCCAGCAGTCGGGACAGGGGATACTACAATGAGCAGTTCTTC
CASSRDRGYYNEQFF
>TRBJ2-1|TRBD2|NA|TRBV24-1
TGTGCCACCAGTGCCCTACTAGCGGGAGGCTACAATGAGCAGTTCTTC
CATSALLAGGYNEQFF
>TRBJ1-4|NA|NA|TRBV29-1
TGCAGCGTAAGTCCCTCCCCGGGCGAAAAACTGTTTTTT
CSVSPSPGEKLFF
>TRBJ2-5|TRBD1|NA|TRBV12-3/TRBV12-4
TGTGCCAGCAGTAGTTGGGACAGGGGAAAAGAGACCCAGTACTTC
CASSSWDRGKETQYF
>TRBJ2-5|NA|NA|TRBV21-1
TGTGCCAGTACCGGACAGGGGGCTGGGGAGACCCAGTACTTC
CASTGQGAGETQYF
>TRBJ2-1|TRBD2|NA|TRBV29-1
TGCAGCGTTTTTAGCGGGAGGAACAATGAGCAGTTCTTC
CSVFSGRNNEQFF
>TRBJ2-3|NA|NA|TRBV2
TGTACCAGCAGTGAAGAACTAGCAACGCAGTATTTT
CTSSEELATQYF
>TRBJ2-6|NA|few|TRBV5-5
TGTGCCAGCAGCTGGACTTATAGCTCTGGGGCCAACGTCCTGACTTTC
CASSWTYSSGANVLTF
>TRBJ2-1|TRBD2|NA|TRBV7-6
TGTGCCAGCAGCTATGCACTAGCGGACTACAATGAGCAGTTCTTC
CASSYALADYNEQFF
>TRBJ2-2|NA|NA|TRBV20-1
TGCAGTGCTGGAGTCCCGGGGACCGGGGAGCTGTTTTTT
CSAGVPGTGELFF
>TRBJ2-5|TRBD2|NA|TRBV5-6
TGTGCCAGCAGCTTGTCCCCTAGCGGGTCGGAGACCCAGTACTTC
CASSLSPSGSETQYF
>TRBJ2-2|TRBD2|few|TRBV7-2
TGTGCCAGCAGCTTAGTTGGGACTAGCCCCGGGGAGCTGTTTTTT
CASSLVGTSPGELFF
>TRBJ1-1|NA|few|TRBV5-1
TGCGCCAGCATGCCGGGAGGGTCTACAACTGAAGCTTTCTTT
CASMPGGSTTEAFF
>TRBJ2-5|TRBD2|few|TRBV7-2
TGTGCCAGCAGCTTAGAGGGACTAGCGGGAGGGTCCCAGTACTTC
CASSLEGLAGGSQYF
>TRBJ2-5|NA|NA|TRBV7-6
TGTGCCAGCAGACCCGGGGTGGCCGAGACCCAGTACTTC
CASRPGVAETQYF
>TRBJ1-1|TRBD1|few|TRBV29-1
TGCAGCGTGCTTCCGGGACAGGGGGCGAATGAAGCTTTCTTT
CSVLPGQGANEAFF
>TRBJ2-5|NA|NA|TRBV18
TGTGCCACACCGGGGGAGCAGTACTTC
CATPGEQYF
>TRBJ2-3|NA|many|TRBV28
TGTGCCAGCAGCCGAGGGAGCACAGATACGCAGTATTTT
CASSRGSTDTQYF
>TRBJ2-7|TRBD1|NA|TRBV5-1
TGCGCCAGCAGCCAATCCGACAGGGCCCACTACGAGCAGTACTTC
CASSQSDRAHYEQYF
>TRBJ2-5|TRBD1|many|TRBV7-8
TGTGCCAGCAGCTTAGCCCTTACAGGGGGAGAGACCCAGTACTTC
CASSLALTGGETQYF
>TRBJ1-4|NA|few|TRBV12-3/TRBV12-4
TGTGCCAGCAGCCCGACGGGGAAAAATGAAAAACTGTTTTTT
CASSPTGKNEKLFF
>TRBJ2-7|NA|few|TRBV7-9
TGTGCCAGCAGCTTGGGGCGGAGGAGGAACGAGCAGTACTTC
CASSLGRRRNEQYF
>TRBJ2-7|NA|few|TRBV7-8
TGTGCCAGCAGCTCCGGGACTCTCTACGAGCAGTACTTC
CASSSGTLYEQYF
>TRBJ2-5|NA|many|TRBV7-9
TGTGCCAGCAGCTTAGAGAAGGGACAAGAGACCCAGTACTTC
CASSLEKGQETQYF
>TRBJ1-6|NA|many|TRBV27
TGTGCCAGCAAACGGGTAGAGAGGAATTCACCCCTCCACTTT
CASKRVERNSPLHF
>TRBJ2-7|NA|few|TRBV3-1
TGTGCCAGCAGCCAAGTTCCAAGCCACCCGGACGGCTACGAGCAGTACTTC
CASSQVPSHPDGYEQYF
>TRBJ2-4|TRBD1|few|TRBV10-2
TGCGCCAGCAGCCGACAGGGAAGTGGAGCCAAAAACATTCAGTACTTC
CASSRQGSGAKNIQYF
>TRBJ2-1|TRBD1|NA|TRBV28
TGTGCCAGCACCACCCCAGGGGGCAGGTACAATGAGCAGTTCTTC
CASTTPGGRYNEQFF
>TRBJ2-1|NA|NA|TRBV20-1
TGCAGTGCTAGAGATTCGAGACTCGCATCGAATGAGCAGTTCTTC
CSARDSRLASNEQFF
>TRBJ1-5|TRBD1|few|TRBV6-5
TGTGCCAGCAGCTTAACAGGGGACCGATATCAGCCCCAGCATTTT
CASSLTGDRYQPQHF
>TRBJ1-1|TRBD1|NA|TRBV5-1
TGCGCCAGCAGCTCGCCGGGACAGACGAACACTGAAGCTTTCTTT
CASSSPGQTNTEAFF
>TRBJ2-5|TRBD2|NA|TRBV12-3/TRBV12-4
TGTGCCAGCAGTCTCAAGCGGGGGGGTATGCAGGTCTCTGGGTACTTC
CASSLKRGGMQVSGYF
>TRBJ2-2|TRBD2|NA|TRBV25-1
TGTGCCAGCAGGGGACTAGCGGGAGTCGGCACCGGGGAGCTGTTTTTT
CASRGLAGVGTGELFF
>TRBJ1-2|TRBD1|few|TRBV4-1
TGCGCCAGCAGCCAGGACAGGGCGGGCTATGGCTACACCTTC
CASSQDRAGYGYTF
>TRBJ2-1|TRBD2|few|TRBV10-3
TGTGCCATCAGTGAGGCCACTAGCGGCACCTACAATGAGCAGTTCTTC
CAISEATSGTYNEQFF
>TRBJ1-5|NA|NA|TRBV9
TGTGCCAGCAGCGTAGAAGGGGGGGCGTATCAGCCCCAGCATTTT
CASSVEGGAYQPQHF
>TRBJ2-7|TRBD2|many|TRBV5-1
TGCGCCAGCAGCTTAGCGGGATACCTCTACGAGCAGTACTTC
CASSLAGYLYEQYF
>TRBJ1-4|TRBD1|NA|TRBV24-1
TGTGCCACCAGTAACGACAGGGGTGAAAAACTGTTTTTT
CATSNDRGEKLFF
>TRBJ2-7|NA|NA|TRBV7-2
TGTGCCAGCACCCTAGAGGTTGGCGAGCAGTACTTC
CASTLEVGEQYF
>TRBJ2-7|TRBD2|NA|TRBV18
TGTGCCAGCTCACCAGAGGCGGGAGGTCGCTACGAGCAGTACTTC
CASSPEAGGRYEQYF
>TRBJ2-2|TRBD2|few|TRBV4-1
TGCGCCAGCAGCCAAGATTACGCGGGAGTCGACACCGGGGAGCTGTTTTTT
CASSQDYAGVDTGELFF
>TRBJ2-7|TRBD1|NA|TRBV2
TGTGCCAGCAGTGACACAGGGGTCGGCCACGAGCAGTACTTC
CASSDTGVGHEQYF
>TRBJ1-5|NA|few|TRBV6-2/TRBV6-3
TGTGCCAGCAACGACCCTGGGAATCAGCCCCAGCATTTT
CASNDPGNQPQHF
>TRBJ2-7|NA|few|TRBV2
TGTGCCAGCAGTGAAGTACGAGGCTACGAGCAGTACTTC
CASSEVRGYEQYF
>TRBJ2-5|TRBD1|NA|TRBV2
TGTGCCAGCAGTATACAGGGGGCTAAGGAGACCCAGTACTTC
CASSIQGAKETQYF
>TRBJ2-1|TRBD2|few|TRBV5-5
TGTGCCAGCAGTAAGGGACTAGCGAACAATGAGCAGTTCTTC
CASSKGLANNEQFF
>TRBJ1-3|NA|NA|TRBV25-1
TGTGCCAGCAGTGAATTTTCAGGTTATGGAAACACCATATATTTT
CASSEFSGYGNTIYF
>TRBJ2-1|TRBD2|NA|TRBV5-1
TGCGCCAGCAGCTTGGCCCTTAGCGGGCCCTACAATGAGCAGTTCTTC
CASSLALSGPYNEQFF
>TRBJ2-7|TRBD2|few|TRBV20-1
TGCAGTGCTAGAGATCTGGGTAGCGGGAGGCCCTCCTACGAGCAGTACTTC
CSARDLGSGRPSYEQYF
>TRBJ2-1|TRBD1|NA|TRBV24-1
TGTGCCACCAGTGACCCGGGACAGGCCCACAATGAGCAGTTCTTC
CATSDPGQAHNEQFF
>TRBJ2-1|TRBD2|NA|TRBV7-3
TGTGCCAGCAGCTTACAACTAGCGGGATACAATGAGCAGTTCTTC
CASSLQLAGYNEQFF
>TRBJ2-7|NA|many|TRBV28
TGTGCCAGCAGTCAGGTGACAAGCTACGAGCAGTACTTC
CASSQVTSYEQYF
>TRBJ2-3|TRBD1|NA|TRBV5-1
TGCGCCAGCAGCTTTCGACAGGGTGACGCAGATACGCAGTATTTT
CASSFRQGDADTQYF